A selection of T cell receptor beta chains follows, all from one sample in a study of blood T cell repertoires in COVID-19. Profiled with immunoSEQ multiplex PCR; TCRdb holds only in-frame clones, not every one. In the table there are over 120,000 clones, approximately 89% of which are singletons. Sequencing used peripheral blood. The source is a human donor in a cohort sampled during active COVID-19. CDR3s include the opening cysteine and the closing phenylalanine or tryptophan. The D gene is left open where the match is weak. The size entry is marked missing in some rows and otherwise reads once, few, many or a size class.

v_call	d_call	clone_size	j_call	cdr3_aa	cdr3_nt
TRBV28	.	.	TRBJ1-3	CASTSHHGQDGNTIYF	TGTGCCAGCACCTCCCATCATGGGCAAGATGGAAACACCATATATTTT
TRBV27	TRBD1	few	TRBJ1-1	CASSGIRGVTEAFF	TGTGCCAGCAGTGGGATCAGGGGGGTCACTGAAGCTTTCTTT
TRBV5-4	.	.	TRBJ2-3	CASSLGGPDTQYF	TGTGCCAGCAGCTTGGGCGGTCCAGATACGCAGTATTTT
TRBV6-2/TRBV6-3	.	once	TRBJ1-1	CASSSTGSPSRRTEAFF	TGTGCCAGCAGTTCAACAGGCTCCCCCAGCCGTCGCACTGAAGCTTTCTTT
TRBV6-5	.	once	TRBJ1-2	CASRLYREDGYTF	TGTGCCAGCAGGCTCTACAGGGAAGATGGCTACACCTTC
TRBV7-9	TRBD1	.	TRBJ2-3	CASSLSGTDNTDTQYF	TGTGCCAGCAGTCTATCCGGGACAGATAACACAGATACGCAGTATTTT
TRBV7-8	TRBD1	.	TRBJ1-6	CASSPTRGRNSPLHF	TGTGCCAGCAGTCCCACTAGGGGGCGCAATTCACCCCTCCACTTT
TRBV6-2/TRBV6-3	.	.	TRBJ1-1	CASRPRTENTEAFF	TGTGCCAGCAGGCCTAGGACAGAGAACACTGAAGCTTTCTTT
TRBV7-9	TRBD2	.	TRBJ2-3	CASSLGLAVTDTQYF	TGTGCCAGCAGCTTAGGGCTAGCGGTCACAGATACGCAGTATTTT
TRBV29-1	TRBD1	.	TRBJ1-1	CSVDSDRVGEAFF	TGCAGCGTTGACTCGGACAGGGTTGGTGAAGCTTTCTTT
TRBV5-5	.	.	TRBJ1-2	CASSLPVTNYGYTF	TGTGCCAGCAGCTTGCCGGTTACTAACTATGGCTACACCTTC
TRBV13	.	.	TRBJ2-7	CASSLVGGTSSYEQYF	TGTGCCAGCAGCTTGGTGGGGGGGACAAGCTCCTACGAGCAGTACTTC
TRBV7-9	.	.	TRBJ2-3	CASSPGQSSSTDTQYF	TGTGCCAGCAGCCCAGGACAGTCGTCTAGCACAGATACGCAGTATTTT
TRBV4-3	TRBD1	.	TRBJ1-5	CASSQDGQGNQPQHF	TGCGCCAGCAGCCAAGACGGACAGGGCAATCAGCCCCAGCATTTT
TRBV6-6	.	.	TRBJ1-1	CASLGPVNTEAFF	TGTGCCAGCCTGGGGCCAGTGAACACTGAAGCTTTCTTT
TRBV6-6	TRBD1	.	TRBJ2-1	CASSLHPQGYPSYNEQFF	TGTGCCAGCAGTCTTCACCCACAGGGGTACCCTTCCTACAATGAGCAGTTCTTC
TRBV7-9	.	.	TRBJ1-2	CASSLSGDNYGYTF	TGTGCCAGCAGCTTATCGGGGGATAACTATGGCTACACCTTC
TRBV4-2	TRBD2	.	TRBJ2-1	CASSQDRRRASGGWDEQFF	TGTGCCAGCAGCCAAGATAGACGACGGGCTAGCGGGGGGTGGGATGAGCAGTTCTTC
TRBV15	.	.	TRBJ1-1	CATSRDRGGKTEAFF	TGTGCCACCAGCAGAGATCGAGGGGGTAAGACTGAAGCTTTCTTT
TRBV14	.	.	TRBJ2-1	CASSQDRRGHNEQFF	TGTGCCAGCAGCCAAGATCGCAGGGGACACAATGAGCAGTTCTTC
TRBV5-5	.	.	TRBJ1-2	CASSPGDRLRGYTF	TGTGCCAGCAGCCCAGGGGACCGCCTTAGGGGCTACACCTTC
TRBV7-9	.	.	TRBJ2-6	CASSLSGAGANVLTF	TGTGCCAGCAGCTTAAGCGGAGCCGGGGCCAACGTCCTGACTTTC
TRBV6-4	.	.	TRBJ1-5	CASSDSSQDIWANQPQHF	TGTGCCAGCAGTGACTCGAGTCAGGATATTTGGGCCAATCAGCCCCAGCATTTT
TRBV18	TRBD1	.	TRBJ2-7	CASSPGGQGFYEQYF	TGTGCCAGCTCACCCGGGGGACAGGGGTTCTACGAGCAGTACTTC
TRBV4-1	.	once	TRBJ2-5	CASSHLQVVQETQYF	TGCGCCAGCAGCCATCTACAGGTAGTACAAGAGACCCAGTACTTC
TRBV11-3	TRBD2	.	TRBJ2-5	CASSSTTSGAQETQYF	TGTGCCAGCAGCTCGACGACTAGCGGGGCTCAAGAGACCCAGTACTTC
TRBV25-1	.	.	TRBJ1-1	CASSSGQLNTEAFF	TGTGCCAGCAGTAGCGGACAGCTGAACACTGAAGCTTTCTTT
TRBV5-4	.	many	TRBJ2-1	CASSLAQVNEQFF	TGTGCCAGCAGCTTGGCACAGGTAAATGAGCAGTTCTTC
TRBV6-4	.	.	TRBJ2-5	CASSVEAGETQYF	TGTGCCAGCAGCGTGGAAGCCGGGGAGACCCAGTACTTC
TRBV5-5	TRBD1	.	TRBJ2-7	CASRFDRETEQYF	TGTGCCAGCAGGTTTGACAGGGAAACCGAGCAGTACTTC
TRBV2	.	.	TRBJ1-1	CASSEGFTNRYTEAFF	TGTGCCAGCAGTGAAGGGTTCACTAACAGGTACACTGAAGCTTTCTTT
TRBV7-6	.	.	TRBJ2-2	CASSSTWRAGELFF	TGTGCCAGCAGCTCCACGTGGAGGGCCGGGGAGCTGTTTTTT
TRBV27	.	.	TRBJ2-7	CASSSTQYEQYF	TGTGCCAGCAGTTCGACTCAATACGAGCAGTACTTC